This T cell receptor (beta chain) was found in a study of blood T cells in healthy people across ages. Trimming cost V 3 bases and J 3 bases; bases outside gene matches: 8. In germline, CDR1 is SEHNR, CDR2 FQNEAQ (reference sequence). The CDR3 has 16 amino acids. Study observations and caveats: Per million T cells, the diversity of TCR beta decreased roughly linearly as age advanced.

In terms of origin and age, donors were healthy Caucasian individuals from Russia aged roughly 6 to 90. As concerns this clonotype: The antigen is unknown.

With a J-beta primer mix and a sample-barcoded 5' primer, a second PCR ran about 7 to 11 cycles. One entry per CDR3 protein results from TCRdb running MiXCR on the 5' RACE reads. The top ten hold 15% to 20% of the sample, which has approximately 810,000 distinct CDR3 sequences, under 35% seen once. J is TRBJ2-1 and V is TRBV7-9; the match to TRBD2 covers 7 bases. This TCR came from a woman over 75 in good health. The sample comprised blood. CDR3 coding DNA: TGTGCCAGCAGCTTTGAGAGCGGGGATTTCTACAATGAGCAGTTCTTC. It translates to CASSFESGDFYNEQFF.